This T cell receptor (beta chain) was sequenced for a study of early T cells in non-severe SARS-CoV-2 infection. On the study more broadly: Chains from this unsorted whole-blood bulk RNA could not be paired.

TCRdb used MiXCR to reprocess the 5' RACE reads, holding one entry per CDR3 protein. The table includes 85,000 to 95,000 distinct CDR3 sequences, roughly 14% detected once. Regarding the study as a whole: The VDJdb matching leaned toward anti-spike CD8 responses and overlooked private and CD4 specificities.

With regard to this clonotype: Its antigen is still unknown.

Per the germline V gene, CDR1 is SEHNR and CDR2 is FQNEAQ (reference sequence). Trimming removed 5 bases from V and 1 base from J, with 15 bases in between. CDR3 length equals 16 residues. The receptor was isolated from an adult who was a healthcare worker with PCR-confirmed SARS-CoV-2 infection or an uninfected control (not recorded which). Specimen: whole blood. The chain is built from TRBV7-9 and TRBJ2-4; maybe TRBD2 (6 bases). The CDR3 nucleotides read TGTGCCAGCAGCCCGGGGATCCGGGGGGCCAAAAACATTCAGTACTTC. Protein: CASSPGIRGAKNIQYF.